The 15 T cell receptor beta chains given below trace back to one sample, sequenced in a study of metastatic and nonmetastatic thyroid tumors. No treatment of any kind had been given to any patient before thyroid surgery. TCRdb re-clonotyped the PCR reads through MiXCR. This sample has about 40,000 clones, with more than 9.5% found just once. The specimen sequenced was blood. The receptor source for this set is a female donor with papillary thyroid cancer or a benign thyroid nodule (not recorded which). Some clones in this sample may be carry-over from other donors' samples.

This clone appeared many times. Other DNA sequences from this sample encode an identical CDR3 as well. V usage is TRBV5-1 and J usage is TRBJ1-3; D remains unclear. Trimming took off 0 bases at V and 3 bases at J, with 7 bases between the two ends. Per germline, CDR1 SGHRS and CDR2 YFSETQ. CDR3 length: 14 amino acids. The CDR3 DNA sequence: TGCGCCAGCAGCTTGGCTGGGTATGGAAACACCATATATTTT. Its protein is CASSLAGYGNTIYF.

This clone showed up many times. This chain joins TRBV5-1 and TRBJ2-6; D not resolved. CDR3 length: 13 amino acids. Looked up from germline, CDR1 is SGHRS and CDR2 is YFSETQ. The ends were cut back, 5 bases at V and 2 bases at J, with 5 bases in the middle. The CDR3 sequence is CASRGTGANVLTF. The DNA of the CDR3 is TGCGCCAGCAGGGGGACTGGGGCCAACGTCCTGACTTTC. Full variable domain (outside the CDR3, taken from reference TRBV5-1 and TRBJ2-6): KAGVTQTPRYLIKTRGQQVTLSCSPISGHRSVSWYQQTPGQGLQFLFEYFSETQRNKGNFPGRFSGRQFSNSRSEMNVSTLELGDSALYLCASRGTGANVLTFGAGSRLTVL.

This clone was recorded many times. The chain is built from TRBV2 and TRBJ2-2; the D gene could be TRBD1 or TRBD2 (5 bases each). CDR3 length equals 14 residues. CDR1 is SNHLY, CDR2 FYNNEI, per germline. Trimming shortened V by 8 bases and J by 5 bases, and 15 bases separated the two germline ends. CDR3 nucleotides: TGTGCCAGCGAACGGCAGGGCGGGACCGGGGAGCTGTTTTTT. Protein: CASERQGGTGELFF. The whole variable domain, filled in from reference TRBV2 and TRBJ2-2, reads EPEVTQTPSHQVTQMGQEVILRCVPISNHLYFYWYRQILGQKVEFLVSFYNNEISEKSEIFDDQFSVERPDGSNFTLKIRSTKLEDSAMYFCASERQGGTGELFFGEGSRLTVL.

This clone was seen ten or more times. This chain joins TRBV30 and TRBJ2-1; D might be TRBD1 or TRBD2, each matching 5 bases. The CDR3 totals 16 residues. Trimming cost V 0 bases and J 6 bases, with 18 bases left between them. The V gene's germline CDR1 is GTSNPN and CDR2 SVGIG (reference sequence). CDR3 loop: CAWSVMSHRGGNEQFF. CDR3 in DNA: TGTGCCTGGAGTGTAATGAGCCATCGGGGCGGCAATGAGCAGTTCTTC. The full variable domain, in which reference TRBV30 and TRBJ2-1 provide the parts outside the CDR3, is SQTIHQWPATLVQPVGSPLSLECTVEGTSNPNLYWYRQAAGRGLQLLFYSVGIGQISSEVPQNLSASRPQDRQFILSSKKLLLSDSGFYLCAWSVMSHRGGNEQFFGPGTRLTVL.

Many counts were recorded for this clone. This chain's CDR3 is CASRLQGSNQPQHF. CDR3 nucleotide sequence: TGTGCCAGCAGACTTCAGGGGTCCAATCAGCCCCAGCATTTT. This rearrangement joins TRBV12-3 or TRBV12-4 to TRBJ1-5; TRBD1 is a possible D gene (6 bases). The length of the CDR3 is 14 residues. V was clipped by 6 bases and J by 3 bases, with 12 bases between them.

This clone was counted ten times or more. The chain employs TRBV5-5 and TRBJ2-5; 7 bases are shared with TRBD1. The CDR3 covers 14 residues. The V and J ends lost 1 base and 5 bases, in that order; junction bases with no gene match: 5. Germline V gives CDR1 SGHKS, CDR2 YYEKEE (reference sequence). CDR3 bases: TGTGCCAGCAGCTTGCGCAGGGGGTGGGAGACCCAGTACTTC. This gives the protein CASSLRRGWETQYF. Full variable domain (outside the CDR3, taken from reference TRBV5-5 and TRBJ2-5): DAGVTQSPTHLIKTRGQQVTLRCSPISGHKSVSWYQQVLGQGPQFIFQYYEKEERGRGNFPDRFSARQFPNYSSELNVNALLLGDSALYLCASSLRRGWETQYFGPGTRLLVL.

The genes are TRBV9 and TRBJ1-5; D ambiguous. Germline V gene sequence: CDR1 SGDLS, CDR2 YYNGEE. Trimming pared 3 bases from V and 1 base from J, leaving 2 bases between. The CDR3 runs 12 residues. The chain's CDR3 is CASSGSNQPQHF. The CDR3 coding sequence is TGTGCCAGCAGCGGGAGCAATCAGCCCCAGCATTTT.

The table lists this clone with many counts. V is TRBV10-3 and J is TRBJ1-2; 7 positions match TRBD1. Germline V gene sequence: CDR1 ENHRY, CDR2 SYGVKD. The junction had 12 bases not matched to a gene; V was cut back by 6 bases and J by 8 bases. The CDR3 totals 14 residues. The CDR3 DNA sequence: TGTGCCATCAGCAAACAGGGGAACCAATTCGGCTACACCTTC. Residues: CAISKQGNQFGYTF.

This clone was seen many times. The chain couples TRBV24-1 to TRBJ2-7, with 8 nucleotides matching TRBD2. The CDR3 loop spans 14 amino acids. Per the germline V gene, CDR1 is KGHDR and CDR2 is SFDVKD. V lost 3 bases and J lost 5; bases outside the gene matches: 5. CDR3 DNA sequence: TGTGCCACCAGTGATACGGGAGGGTACAACGAGCAGTACTTC. It translates to CATSDTGGYNEQYF.

Turning to this clone: A single base separates this from a much larger clone, so it may be a read error. The V gene is TRBV30, the J gene TRBJ1-1, with D uncertain. CDR3 length: 13 amino acids. Germline V gene lookup returns CDR1 GTSNPN and CDR2 SVGIG (reference sequence). The V and J ends lost 3 bases and 8 bases respectively, with 16 bases between them. In nucleotides, the CDR3 is TGTGCCTGGAGGACCCTAGGCAGTAGAGAAGCTTTCTTT. Amino acid sequence: CAWRTLGSREAFF.

Concerning this clone: A junction end diverges from the germline sequence, so it may reflect a read error. This chain links TRBV6-1 with TRBJ1-5; D might be TRBD1 (5 bases). CDR1 is MNHNS, CDR2 SASEGT, per germline. The CDR3 spans 17 residues. CDR3 loop: CASSPIRGGSSNQPKNF. CDR3 in DNA: TGTGCCAGCAGCCCCATTCGGGGGGGATCTAGCAATCAGCCCAAGAATTTT.

This clone was counted ten times or more. The CDR3 bases are TGTGCCAGCAGCGTCCTGAACACAGATACGCAGTATTTT. Residues: CASSVLNTDTQYF. The chain is built from TRBV9 and TRBJ2-3; no clear D gene. The V end lost 2 bases, the J end lost 2 bases, and 6 bases lay between the germline ends. The germline V gene encodes CDR1 SGDLS and CDR2 YYNGEE. CDR3 length: 13 residues.

This clone was seen at least ten times. This may be a read error: a much more frequent sequence differs by one nucleotide. The sample carries other DNA sequences with the same CDR3. This chain joins TRBV12-5 and TRBJ2-1; D gene uncertain. The CDR3 has 13 amino acids. The germline CDR1 and CDR2 sequences are LGHNT and FRNRAP. The ends were cut back, 9 bases at V and 7 bases at J, with 16 bases in the middle. CDR3 sequence reads: CASAPGVDNEQFF. As DNA, the CDR3 is TGTGCTAGCGCCCCTGGGGTAGATAATGAGCAGTTCTTC.

This clone was found many times. The chain uses TRBV6-5 and TRBJ2-7, with D maybe TRBD2 (6 bases). Germline V gives CDR1 MNHEY, CDR2 SVGAGI. V shed 2 bases and J shed 2 bases, with 10 bases lying between them. The CDR3 contains 14 residues. CDR3 protein: CASSYGRGTYEQYF. The DNA of the CDR3 is TGTGCCAGCAGTTACGGTCGCGGGACCTACGAGCAGTACTTC.

This clone was seen many times. The CDR3 reads CASSPGLADLTDTQYF. CDR3 coding DNA: TGCGCCAGCAGCCCAGGACTAGCGGACCTCACAGATACGCAGTATTTT. The chain employs TRBV5-1 and TRBJ2-3, with TRBD2 identical over 10 bases. From germline, CDR1 is SGHRS and CDR2 YFSETQ. Trimming at V came to 4 bases and at J to 2 bases, leaving 7 bases not matched to a gene. This CDR3 has 16 residues.